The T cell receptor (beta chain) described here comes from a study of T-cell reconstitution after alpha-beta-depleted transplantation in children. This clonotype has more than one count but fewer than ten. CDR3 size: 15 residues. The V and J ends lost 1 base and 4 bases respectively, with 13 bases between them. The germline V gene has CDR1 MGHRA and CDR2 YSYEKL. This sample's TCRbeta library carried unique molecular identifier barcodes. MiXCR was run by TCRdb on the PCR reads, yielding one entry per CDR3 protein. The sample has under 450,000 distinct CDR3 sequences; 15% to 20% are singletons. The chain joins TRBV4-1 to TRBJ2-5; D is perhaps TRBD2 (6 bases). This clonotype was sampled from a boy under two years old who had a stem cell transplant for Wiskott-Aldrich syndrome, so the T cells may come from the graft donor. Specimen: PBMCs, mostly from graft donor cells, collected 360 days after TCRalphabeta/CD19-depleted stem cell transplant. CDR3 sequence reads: CASSQGGGWGETQYF. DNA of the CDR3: TGCGCCAGCAGCCAAGGCGGAGGGTGGGGAGAGACCCAGTACTTC.